The clone carrying this T cell receptor (beta chain) has just one count. The antigen is not known. This sample is part of a study of CD4 T cells in relation to SARS-CoV-2 and coronaviruses. The study's findings and limits: Monoreactive clones expanded significantly more to SARS-CoV-2 than crossreactive clones did.

Using immunoSEQ multiplex PCR, the repertoire was profiled, and TCRdb retains in-frame clones only, with some absent. The table lists 60,000 to 75,000 clones, 85% to 95% of them singletons. Before the COVID-19 pandemic, during about 2011-2019, CD4+ T cells were taken from unexposed donors. Trimming left V 1 base short and J 2 bases short, with 15 bases between. This CDR3 region has 15 residues. Germline V CDR1 and CDR2: GTSNPN, SVGIG (reference sequence). This receptor was identified in a human donor in good health. The sequencing input was naive CD4+ T cells from PBMCs. Subset of the sample: naive CD4+ T cells isolated by negative enrichment. The rearrangement joins TRBV30 to TRBJ2-7; tentative D call: TRBD2 (6 bases). The CDR3 coding sequence is TGTGCCTGGAGTGGGGGCGGGACTTGGACCTACGAGCAGTACTTC. Residues: CAWSGGGTWTYEQYF. The full variable domain, completed using reference TRBV30 and TRBJ2-7, is SQTIHQWPATLVQPVGSPLSLECTVEGTSNPNLYWYRQAAGRGLQLLFYSVGIGQISSEVPQNLSASRPQDRQFILSSKKLLLSDSGFYLCAWSGGGTWTYEQYFGPGTRLTVT.